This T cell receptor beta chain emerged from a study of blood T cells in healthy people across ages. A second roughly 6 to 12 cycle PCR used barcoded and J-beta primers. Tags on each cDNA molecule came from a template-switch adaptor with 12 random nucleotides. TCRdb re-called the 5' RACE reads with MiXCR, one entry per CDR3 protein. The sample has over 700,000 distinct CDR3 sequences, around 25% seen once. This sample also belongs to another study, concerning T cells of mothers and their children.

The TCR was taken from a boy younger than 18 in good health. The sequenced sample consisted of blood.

CDR3 in amino acids: CASSPPLAGGTYNEQFF. CDR3 DNA: TGTGCCAGCAGTCCCCCTTTAGCGGGGGGGACTTACAATGAGCAGTTCTTC. This sequence joins TRBV12-3 or TRBV12-4 and TRBJ2-1, with 11 bases matching TRBD2. This CDR3 contains 17 residues. The V segment lost 5 bases and the J segment 4 bases; nucleotides outside the gene matches: 10.